This T cell receptor beta chain was sequenced during a study of CD8+ T cells in alopecia areata. Findings of the study overall: Baseline CD8+ expansion's link to response remains uncertain, as there was one nonresponder.

Extracted from the samples, RNA was reverse transcribed into cDNA to serve as the sequencing template. Profiled with immunoSEQ multiplex PCR; TCRdb holds only in-frame clones, not every one. The sample contains more than 200,000 clones, just over 65% of which appear only once. As for treatment: oral pan-JAK inhibitor, 5-10 mg twice daily. The authors sorted CD4+ and CD8+ T cells from PBMCs. Of note for this clone: The target antigen is unknown.

Source: CD4+ T cells sorted from blood, taken at week 44, from a patient treated with tofacitinib. This clonotype originated in a human donor with alopecia areata.

The DNA for the CDR3 is TGTGCCAGCAGCTTAAGCGGGACTAGAAACGAGCAGTACTTC. Amino acid sequence: CASSLSGTRNEQYF. The chain recombines TRBV7-2 with TRBJ2-7, with 8 bases matching TRBD2. Germline trimming cut 2 bases from V and 5 bases from J; bases unmatched to any gene: 5. The CDR3 is 14 amino acids. Germline CDR1 reads SGHTA; CDR2 reads FQGNSA. The entire variable domain, with the rest obtained from reference TRBV7-2 and TRBJ2-7, is as follows: GAGVSQSPSNKVTEKGKDVELRCDPISGHTALYWYRQSLGQGLEFLIYFQGNSAPDKSGLPSDRFSAERTGGSVSTLTIQRTQQEDSAVYLCASSLSGTRNEQYFGPGTRLTVT.